These 10 T cell receptor beta chains share one sample of origin, sequenced in a study of cytomegalovirus exposure and HLA in healthy donors. PCR was performed using 60 Vbeta and 13 Jbeta primers. TCRdb's copy holds only in-frame clones and misses some; the assay was immunoSEQ multiplex PCR. This sample has 95,000 to 100,000 clones; over 65% occur once, and the top ten carry about 3.5%. The sample comprised PBMCs. The receptors stem from a man between 40 and 49 years old in good health and CMV-seronegative.

J is TRBJ2-1 and V is TRBV19, with D tentatively TRBD2 (5 bases). CDR1 is LNHDA and CDR2 is SQIVND in the germline V gene (reference sequence). The CDR3 runs 14 residues. Trimming stripped 5 bases from V and 9 bases from J, with 17 bases between. The CDR3 coding sequence is TGTGCCAGTAGTGGGCTAGCCCGCCCCTCTGAGCAGTTCTTC. Translation: CASSGLARPSEQFF.

The J gene is TRBJ2-4, the V gene TRBV7-2; D gene ambiguous. Germline V lookup: CDR1 SGHTA, CDR2 FQGNSA. This CDR3 region has 14 residues. V was shortened by 5 bases and J by 0 bases, with 8 bases between the two germline ends. This CDR3 reads CASSISLAKNIQYF. For the CDR3, the DNA is TGTGCCAGCAGCATAAGCCTAGCCAAAAACATTCAGTACTTC. The whole variable domain, remainder taken from reference TRBV7-2 and TRBJ2-4, is GAGVSQSPSNKVTEKGKDVELRCDPISGHTALYWYRQSLGQGLEFLIYFQGNSAPDKSGLPSDRFSAERTGGSVSTLTIQRTQQEDSAVYLCASSISLAKNIQYFGAGTRLSVL.

The rearrangement joins TRBV11-2 to TRBJ1-5; 10 bases agree with TRBD1. The CDR3 is made up of 14 amino acids. Germline trimming cut 5 bases from V and 5 bases from J; bases unmatched to any gene: 3. Germline V gives CDR1 SGHAT, CDR2 FQNNGV. CDR3 coding DNA: TGTGCCAGCAGCCGGGACAGGGGAGATCAGCCCCAGCATTTT. Protein product: CASSRDRGDQPQHF.

The sample holds a few counts of this clone. The chain uses TRBV28 and TRBJ1-1; D uncertain. This CDR3 contains 13 residues. V was trimmed by 2 bases and J by 1 base, leaving 5 bases between them. The germline CDR1 and CDR2 sequences are MDHEN and SYDVKM. CDR3 DNA: TGTGCCAGCAGTTTAGTTCAGAACACTGAAGCTTTCTTT. Protein sequence: CASSLVQNTEAFF.

This clone was picked up one time. The chain joins TRBV5-1 to TRBJ2-5; 10 bases map to TRBD1. The germline V gene encodes CDR1 SGHRS and CDR2 YFSETQ. Trimming removed 0 bases from V and 4 bases from J; junction bases left unmatched: 0. CDR3 size: 14 residues. DNA of the CDR3: TGCGCCAGCAGCTTGGGGACAGGGGGAGAGACCCAGTACTTC. It translates to CASSLGTGGETQYF.

This sequence joins TRBV7-2 and TRBJ2-3; 9 bases align to TRBD2. The junction had 2 bases not matched to a gene; V was cut back by 3 bases and J by 1 base. CDR1 is SGHTA, CDR2 FQGNSA, per germline. This CDR3 comprises 15 residues. DNA for the CDR3: TGTGCCAGCAGCTTCGCTAGCGGGGGCACAGATACGCAGTATTTT. It is translated as CASSFASGGTDTQYF. The full variable domain, in which reference TRBV7-2 and TRBJ2-3 provide the parts outside the CDR3, is GAGVSQSPSNKVTEKGKDVELRCDPISGHTALYWYRQSLGQGLEFLIYFQGNSAPDKSGLPSDRFSAERTGGSVSTLTIQRTQQEDSAVYLCASSFASGGTDTQYFGPGTRLTVL.

The V call is TRBV6-1, the J call TRBJ1-5; D is uncertain. Germline V gene data show CDR1 as MNHNS and CDR2 as SASEGT. This CDR3 is built from 14 residues. The germline V and J ends were trimmed by 1 base and 3 bases, with 7 bases remaining between them. The CDR3 here is CASSEGLNNQPQHF. DNA for the CDR3: TGTGCCAGCAGTGAAGGACTGAACAATCAGCCCCAGCATTTT.

The rearrangement links TRBV2 to TRBJ1-3; no definite D call. The CDR3 is made up of 12 amino acids. V shed 7 bases and J shed 9 bases, with 13 bases lying between them. Germline V gives CDR1 SNHLY, CDR2 FYNNEI. The CDR3 loop reads CASMAGFSTIYF. CDR3 DNA sequence: TGTGCCAGCATGGCAGGCTTCAGCACCATATATTTT.

CDR3 sequence: CASSLLGAVGYTF. The CDR3 bases are TGTGCCAGCAGTTTATTGGGGGCGGTTGGCTACACCTTC. The genes are TRBV28 and TRBJ1-2, with D possibly TRBD1 on 6 matching bases. V dropped 1 base and J dropped 7 bases, with 10 bases sitting between them. CDR3 length: 13 residues. The germline gives CDR1 MDHEN, CDR2 SYDVKM.

This chain connects TRBV6-1 to TRBJ1-5; 8 nucleotides match TRBD1. Per the germline V gene, CDR1 is MNHNS and CDR2 is SASEGT. V lost 5 bases, J lost 4 bases, and 1 base stayed unmatched. CDR3 length: 13 amino acids. The CDR3, as DNA: TGTGCCAGCAGTAGACAGGGGAATCAGCCCCAGCATTTT. It specifies CASSRQGNQPQHF.